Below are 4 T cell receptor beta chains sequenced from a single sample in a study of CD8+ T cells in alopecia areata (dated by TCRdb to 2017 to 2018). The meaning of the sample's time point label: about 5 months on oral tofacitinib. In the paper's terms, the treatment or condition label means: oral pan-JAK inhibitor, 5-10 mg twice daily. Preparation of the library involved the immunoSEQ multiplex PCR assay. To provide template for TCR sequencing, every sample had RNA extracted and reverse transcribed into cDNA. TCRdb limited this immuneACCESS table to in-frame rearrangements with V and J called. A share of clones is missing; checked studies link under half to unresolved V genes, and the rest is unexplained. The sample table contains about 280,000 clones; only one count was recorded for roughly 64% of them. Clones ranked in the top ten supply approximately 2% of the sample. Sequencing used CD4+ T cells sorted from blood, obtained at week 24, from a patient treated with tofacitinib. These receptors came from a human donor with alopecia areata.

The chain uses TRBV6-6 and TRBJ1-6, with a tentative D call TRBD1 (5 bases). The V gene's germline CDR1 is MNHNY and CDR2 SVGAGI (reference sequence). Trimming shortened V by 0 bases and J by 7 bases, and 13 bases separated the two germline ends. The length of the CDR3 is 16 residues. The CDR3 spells CASSYSTGRGNSPLHF. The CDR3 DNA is TGTGCCAGCAGTTACTCAACCGGACGGGGGAATTCACCCCTCCACTTT.

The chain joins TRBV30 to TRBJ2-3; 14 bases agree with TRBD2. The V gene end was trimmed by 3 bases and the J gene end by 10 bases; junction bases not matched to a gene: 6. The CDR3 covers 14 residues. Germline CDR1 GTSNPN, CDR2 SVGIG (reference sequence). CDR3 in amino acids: CAWRTSGGGMAQYF. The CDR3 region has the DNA TGTGCCTGGAGGACTAGCGGGGGGGGAATGGCGCAGTATTTT.

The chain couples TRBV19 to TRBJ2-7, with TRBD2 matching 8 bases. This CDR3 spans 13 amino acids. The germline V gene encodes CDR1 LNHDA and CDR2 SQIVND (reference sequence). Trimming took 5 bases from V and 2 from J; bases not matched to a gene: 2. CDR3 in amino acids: CASSVSGAYEQYF. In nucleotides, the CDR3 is TGTGCCAGTAGTGTTAGCGGGGCCTACGAGCAGTACTTC. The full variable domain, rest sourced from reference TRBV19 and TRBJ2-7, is DGGITQSPKYLFRKEGQNVTLSCEQNLNHDAMYWYRQDPGQGLRLIYYSQIVNDFQKGDIAEGYSVSREKKESFPLTVTSAQKNPTAFYLCASSVSGAYEQYFGPGTRLTVT.

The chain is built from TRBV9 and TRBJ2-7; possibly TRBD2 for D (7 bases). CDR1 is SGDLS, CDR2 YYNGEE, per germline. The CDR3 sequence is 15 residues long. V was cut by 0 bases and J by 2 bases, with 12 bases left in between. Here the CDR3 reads CASSVEGGLTYEQYF. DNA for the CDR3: TGTGCCAGCAGCGTAGAGGGGGGGCTCACCTACGAGCAGTACTTC.